Below, 10 T cell receptor beta chains from the same sample are listed, as sequenced in a study of neurological immune-mediated disorders. TCRdb recomputed calls from the 5' RACE reads with MiXCR, one row per CDR3 protein. Altogether roughly 38,000 distinct CDR3 sequences are present, around 10% being singletons, with the ten largest covering 3% to 5%. Time point given: technical triplicate 1. Source material: PBMCs. These receptors came from a man aged 55-75 years with HTLV-1-associated myelopathy (HAM/TSP).

This clonotype came up many times. This chain connects TRBV20-1 to TRBJ1-1; D perhaps matches TRBD1 (5 bases). The V gene lost 3 bases and the J gene lost 2 bases, with 13 bases spanning the gap. This CDR3 is 14 amino acids long. In germline, CDR1 is DFQATT, CDR2 SNEGSKA (reference sequence). In nucleotides, the CDR3 is TGCAGTGCTAGGGGAGGGACGGTCAACACTGAAGCTTTCTTT. Protein: CSARGGTVNTEAFF.

The sample holds many counts of this clonotype. The rearrangement joins TRBV20-1 to TRBJ1-2; the match to TRBD1 covers 8 bases. CDR1 is DFQATT and CDR2 is SNEGSKA in the germline V gene (reference sequence). The V segment lost 0 bases and the J segment 8 bases; nucleotides outside the gene matches: 5. The CDR3 is 13 residues long. CDR3 in DNA: TGCAGTGCTAGAGATCGGCACAGGGGGGGCTACACCTTC. As protein: CSARDRHRGGYTF.

This clonotype was counted at least ten times. The genes are TRBV6-5 and TRBJ2-2; 12 bases agree with TRBD2. CDR1 MNHEY and CDR2 SVGAGI come from the germline V gene. Unmatched junction bases numbered 9, after V lost 6 bases and J lost 1 base. The CDR3 loop spans 18 amino acids. The DNA of the CDR3 is TGTGCCAGCAGCCCGGGACTAGCGGGCCTAAAGAACACCGGGGAGCTGTTTTTT. Translated: CASSPGLAGLKNTGELFF.

This chain connects TRBV5-6 to TRBJ2-1; 8 bases map to TRBD2. This CDR3 has 16 residues. Germline trimming cut 1 base from V and 8 bases from J; bases unmatched to any gene: 11. The germline CDR1 and CDR2 sequences are SGHDT and YYEEEE. This CDR3 reads CASSLIGGLVFDEQFF. In DNA form, the CDR3 reads TGTGCCAGCAGCTTGATAGGGGGACTAGTATTTGATGAGCAGTTCTTC.

This clonotype has a count of ten or more. The chain joins TRBV7-8 to TRBJ2-7; either TRBD1 or TRBD2 may fit D (5 bases each). V lost 3 bases to trimming and J lost 6 bases, with 9 bases between them. Germline V gene sequence: CDR1 SGHVS, CDR2 FQNEAQ. CDR3 length equals 12 residues. The CDR3 DNA sequence: TGTGCCAGCAGCTTTGGGGGTCTCGAGCAGTACTTC. It codes for CASSFGGLEQYF.

This clonotype has ten or more counts. This rearrangement joins TRBV5-1 to TRBJ2-1, with TRBD2 identical over 8 bases. CDR1 SGHRS and CDR2 YFSETQ come from the germline V gene. After removal of 1 base from V and 7 bases from J, the junction contained 10 bases not matched to a gene. CDR3 length: 16 amino acids. The CDR3 reads CASSLRPGLGGNEQFF. CDR3 in DNA: TGCGCCAGCAGCTTGCGGCCGGGACTAGGAGGAAATGAGCAGTTCTTC.

This clonotype was found many times. The J gene is TRBJ2-7, the V gene TRBV5-1; TRBD1 aligns across 10 bases. The CDR3 is 15 amino acids. J gave up 7 bases and V 2 bases, and 9 bases lay outside the gene matches. Germline V gives CDR1 SGHRS, CDR2 YFSETQ. The CDR3 protein is CASSFDPGQGREQYF. In DNA form, the CDR3 reads TGCGCCAGCAGCTTCGATCCGGGACAGGGGAGAGAGCAGTACTTC.

This clonotype was seen many times. Its ends do not fully match the called genes, so a read error is possible. The genes are TRBV5-5 and TRBJ2-3, with 7 bases matching TRBD2. The CDR3 contains 16 residues. The V gene's germline CDR1 is SGHKS and CDR2 YYEKEE (reference sequence). The CDR3 DNA sequence: TGTACCAGCAGCTTGAGTTCCAGCGGGGGCACAGATACGCAGTATTTT. The encoded protein is CTSSLSSSGGTDTQYF.

This clonotype was observed many times. The chain has TRBV28 and TRBJ2-3, with TRBD2 matching over 8 bases. V shed 3 bases and J 3 bases; nucleotides not matched to a gene: 14. The CDR3 loop spans 18 amino acids. In germline, CDR1 is MDHEN, CDR2 SYDVKM. The chain's CDR3 is CASSLSDIAGSGTDTQYF. The CDR3 DNA sequence: TGTGCCAGCAGTTTGAGCGACATAGCGGGATCGGGGACAGATACGCAGTATTTT.

This clonotype was recorded many times. The V call is TRBV29-1, the J call TRBJ1-1, with a weak D call TRBD1 (5 bases). The germline V gene has CDR1 SQVTM and CDR2 ANQGSEA. This CDR3 is 11 amino acids long. Trimming shortened V by 4 bases and J by 5 bases, and 8 bases separated the two germline ends. CDR3 coding DNA: TGCAGCGTTGCACAGGTAACTGAAGCTTTCTTT. It encodes CSVAQVTEAFF.